The 23 T cell receptor beta chains in this list originate from one sample, sequenced in a study of beta chain features in type 1 diabetes. Expressed TCRB transcripts got sequenced, as all isolated RNA was reverse transcribed. Clones were sequenced by immunoSEQ multiplex PCR, and TCRdb holds only the in-frame ones, with some missing. The table lists 250,000 to 300,000 clones, roughly a quarter of them singletons. General observations from the study: The study found moderately but significantly shorter TCRB CDR3s in all four CD4+ subsets of Type 1 diabetes patients.

The antigens for these receptors are not known. The sequencing input was naive CD4+ T cells from blood. The receptors originated from a woman under 40 with type 1 diabetes.

The chain is built from TRBV5-1 and TRBJ2-5; TRBD1 matches 8 bases. The CDR3 spans 14 residues. CDR1 SGHRS and CDR2 YFSETQ come from the germline V gene. V lost 7 bases to trimming and J lost 5 bases; unmatched junction nucleotides: 10. The CDR3 sequence is CASRRQGLEETQYF. The CDR3 DNA reads as TGCGCCAGCCGCCGACAGGGGCTGGAGGAGACCCAGTACTTC.

The chain has TRBV18 and TRBJ2-1; D is undetermined. Germline loops: CDR1 KGHSH, CDR2 LQKENI. Trimming pared 1 base from V and 0 bases from J, leaving 13 bases between. The CDR3 is made up of 17 amino acids. Written as DNA, the CDR3 is TGTGCCAGCTCACCACTTACAGAGCCGAGCTCCTACAATGAGCAGTTCTTC. Protein sequence: CASSPLTEPSSYNEQFF.

CDR3 sequence: CASSYDGTGDSGEQYF. The CDR3, as DNA: TGTGCCAGCAGTTACGATGGGACAGGGGATTCGGGCGAGCAGTACTTC. V usage is TRBV6-5 and J usage is TRBJ2-7; TRBD1 matches 10 bases. The CDR3 runs 16 residues. Germline CDR1 MNHEY, CDR2 SVGAGI. V shed 2 bases, J shed 6 bases, and the junction held 10 bases outside the gene matches.

This clone was seen a handful of times. The V call is TRBV25-1, the J call TRBJ1-1; no firm D call. CDR1 and CDR2 from the germline V gene are MGHDK and SYGVNS. V was trimmed by 2 bases and J by 6 bases, leaving 10 bases between them. The CDR3 consists of 13 residues. The CDR3, as DNA: TGTGCCAGCAGTGAAGGGTGGAGGGCTGAAGCTTTCTTT. Its translation: CASSEGWRAEAFF.

The chain carries TRBV28 and TRBJ2-7, with D possibly TRBD1 on 5 matching bases. CDR1 MDHEN and CDR2 SYDVKM come from the germline V gene. V was trimmed by 8 bases and J by 2 bases, leaving 13 bases between them. The CDR3 length is 13 residues. CDR3 sequence reads: CASRVPTAYEQYF. The CDR3, as DNA: TGTGCCAGCCGAGTCCCGACAGCCTACGAGCAGTACTTC.

With respect to this clone: Other DNA sequences within the sample encode an identical CDR3. V and J are TRBV5-4 and TRBJ2-7; D remains ambiguous. This CDR3 region has 12 residues. With 2 bases removed from V and 6 bases from J, the gap between germline ends came to 9 bases. Germline V gene data show CDR1 as SGHNT and CDR2 as YYREEE (reference sequence). CDR3 DNA sequence: TGTGCCAGCAGCTTACCGAGAGCCGAGCAGTACTTC. Its translation is CASSLPRAEQYF.

This clone has a handful of counts. The gene calls are TRBV11-2 and TRBJ2-1, with a possible D match to TRBD2 (5 bases). The CDR3 loop spans 16 amino acids. Germline V gene sequence: CDR1 SGHAT, CDR2 FQNNGV. Trimming stripped 5 bases from V and 4 bases from J, with 18 bases between. CDR3 loop: CASSPDGERKYNEQFF. DNA for the CDR3: TGTGCCAGCAGCCCGGATGGCGAGCGGAAATACAATGAGCAGTTCTTC.

This clone was seen only a few times. The V and J genes are TRBV11-3 and TRBJ2-3; unclear D gene. Germline-derived CDR1 and CDR2 are SGHNT and YENEEA. With 0 bases removed from V and 2 bases from J, the gap between germline ends came to 9 bases. This CDR3 contains 15 residues. This CDR3 reads CASSLDNSLTDTQYF. CDR3 bases: TGTGCCAGCAGCTTAGATAACAGCCTCACAGATACGCAGTATTTT.

This clone was counted between two and nine times. This chain connects TRBV30 to TRBJ2-1; 7 bases are shared with TRBD1. From germline, CDR1 is GTSNPN and CDR2 SVGIG (reference sequence). CDR3 length equals 12 residues. V was pared by 6 bases and J by 9 bases, with 8 bases of the junction left unmatched. This chain's CDR3 is CACGQVVGEQFF. CDR3 nucleotide sequence: TGTGCCTGCGGACAGGTTGTTGGTGAGCAGTTCTTC. Filled out from reference TRBV30 and TRBJ2-1, the complete variable domain reads SQTIHQWPATLVQPVGSPLSLECTVEGTSNPNLYWYRQAAGRGLQLLFYSVGIGQISSEVPQNLSASRPQDRQFILSSKKLLLSDSGFYLCACGQVVGEQFFGPGTRLTVL.

The J gene is TRBJ1-2, the V gene TRBV4-1; TRBD1 aligns across 12 bases. CDR1 is MGHRA, CDR2 YSYEKL, per germline. There are 17 residues in the CDR3. The V segment lost 4 bases and the J segment 0 bases; nucleotides outside the gene matches: 6. The CDR3 spells CASSLSGQGATNYGYTF. In DNA form, the CDR3 reads TGCGCCAGCAGCCTCTCGGGACAGGGGGCCACTAACTATGGCTACACCTTC.

This clone was counted only a few times. The rearrangement joins TRBV7-2 to TRBJ2-7; 8 nucleotides line up with TRBD1. Germline V gene lookup returns CDR1 SGHTA and CDR2 FQGNSA. This CDR3 is 12 amino acids long. V trimming: 5 bases; J trimming: 8 bases; junction bases outside the gene matches: 5. The CDR3 spells CASSPTGGKQYF. CDR3 in DNA: TGTGCCAGCAGCCCCACAGGGGGAAAGCAGTACTTC.

This clone was found a few times. The V and J genes are TRBV19 and TRBJ1-1; 8 bases are a match to TRBD1. V lost 3 bases and J lost 2; bases outside the gene matches: 5. The CDR3 has 15 residues. Germline assignment: CDR1 LNHDA and CDR2 SQIVND (reference sequence). The CDR3 nucleotides are TGTGCCAGTAGTATGGCCAGGGGGCGAAACACTGAAGCTTTCTTT. This codes for CASSMARGRNTEAFF.

In its sample, this clone was seen a few times. V gene TRBV25-1 combines with J gene TRBJ1-2; D perhaps matches TRBD1 (6 bases). The germline V gene encodes CDR1 MGHDK and CDR2 SYGVNS. V was clipped by 5 bases and J by 3 bases, with 13 bases between them. The CDR3 is 14 amino acids. DNA of the CDR3: TGTGCCAGCAGTTACGGGCACAGGGACTATGGCTACACCTTC. Translation: CASSYGHRDYGYTF.

This clone was found a few times. This chain joins TRBV29-1 and TRBJ2-7, with D possibly matching TRBD1 (5 bases). V lost 6 bases, J lost 7 bases, and 13 bases lay in between. Germline V gives CDR1 SQVTM, CDR2 ANQGSEA. The CDR3 covers 11 residues. CDR3 sequence reads: CSVSGLEEQYF. CDR3 in DNA: TGCAGCGTCTCAGGGCTGGAGGAGCAGTACTTC.

The chain uses TRBV5-1 and TRBJ2-1; TRBD2 matches at 14 bases. CDR1 is SGHRS, CDR2 YFSETQ, per germline. The trim removed 2 bases at V and 5 bases at J, leaving 6 bases unmatched. The CDR3 extends over 17 amino acids. The CDR3: CASSFKPGLAGDNEQFF. CDR3 coding DNA: TGCGCCAGCAGCTTCAAGCCGGGACTAGCGGGAGACAATGAGCAGTTCTTC. Looking up the rest from reference TRBV5-1 and TRBJ2-1 gives the full variable domain: KAGVTQTPRYLIKTRGQQVTLSCSPISGHRSVSWYQQTPGQGLQFLFEYFSETQRNKGNFPGRFSGRQFSNSRSEMNVSTLELGDSALYLCASSFKPGLAGDNEQFFGPGTRLTVL.

This clone was recorded a few times. Sequence at one end of the junction differs from germline and may be a read error. The rearrangement links TRBV7-7 to TRBJ2-1; 10 nucleotides line up with TRBD2. There are 15 residues in the CDR3. CDR1 and CDR2 (germline): SSHAT, FNYEAQ (reference sequence). The CDR3: CASSPTSGNYNEQFF. For the CDR3, the DNA is TGTGCTAGCAGTCCTACTAGCGGGAACTACAATGAGCAGTTCTTC.

For the CDR3, the DNA is TGCAGCGCCGGACAGGGCTCTGGAAACACCATATATTTT. Translation gives CSAGQGSGNTIYF. The V call is TRBV29-1, the J call TRBJ1-3; TRBD1 agrees at 8 bases. Germline lookup yields CDR1 SQVTM and CDR2 ANQGSEA. Trimming at V came to 7 bases and at J to 0 bases, leaving 2 bases not matched to a gene. The CDR3 runs 13 residues. Combining the CDR3 with reference TRBV29-1 and TRBJ1-3 gives the whole variable domain SAVISQKPSRDICQRGTSLTIQCQVDSQVTMMFWYRQQPGQSLTLIATANQGSEATYESGFVIDKFPISRPNLTFSTLTVSNMSPEDSSIYLCSAGQGSGNTIYFGEGSWLTVV.

The rearrangement links TRBV7-9 to TRBJ1-2, with no clear D. CDR3 length: 14 residues. The V end was cut by 4 bases, the J end by 4 bases, with 13 bases between. In germline, CDR1 is SEHNR, CDR2 FQNEAQ (reference sequence). The CDR3 DNA sequence: TGTGCCAGCAGCTACACCCCCGAGGGCTATGGCTACACCTTC. It encodes CASSYTPEGYGYTF.

V gene TRBV15 combines with J gene TRBJ2-2; 10 bases line up with TRBD2. V lost 4 bases to trimming and J lost 5 bases; unmatched junction nucleotides: 10. The length of the CDR3 is 17 residues. The germline gives CDR1 LNHNV, CDR2 YYDKDF (reference sequence). This chain's CDR3 is CATSKLAGGGRTGELFF. In nucleotides, the CDR3 is TGTGCCACCAGCAAATTAGCGGGAGGAGGTCGTACCGGGGAGCTGTTTTTT. The variable domain in full, with the rest retrieved from reference TRBV15 and TRBJ2-2, is DAMVIQNPRYQVTQFGKPVTLSCSQTLNHNVMYWYQQKSSQAPKLLFHYYDKDFNNEADTPDNFQSRRPNTSFCFLDIRSPGLGDTAMYLCATSKLAGGGRTGELFFGEGSRLTVL.

The genes are TRBV29-1 and TRBJ2-6, with D maybe TRBD1 (5 bases). V lost 6 bases, J lost 3 bases, and 15 bases lay in between. The CDR3 has 15 amino acids. CDR1 and CDR2 (germline): SQVTM, ANQGSEA. CDR3: CSVPVPGNGANVLTF. Here the CDR3 DNA reads TGCAGCGTCCCCGTGCCAGGGAATGGGGCCAACGTCCTGACTTTC.

The chain has TRBV19 and TRBJ2-3; TRBD1 matches 7 bases. Germline-derived CDR1 and CDR2 are LNHDA and SQIVND (reference sequence). The J segment lost 2 bases and the V segment lost 3 bases, leaving 8 bases of the junction unmatched. The CDR3 length is 16 residues. The CDR3 sequence: CASSILDRLFTDTQYF. CDR3 nucleotides: TGTGCCAGTAGTATTCTGGACAGGCTCTTCACAGATACGCAGTATTTT.

With regard to this clone: Other DNA sequences in this sample translate to the same CDR3. This chain uses TRBV6-5 with TRBJ2-5; D is perhaps TRBD1 (6 bases). The length of the CDR3 is 14 residues. In germline, CDR1 is MNHEY, CDR2 SVGAGI. The ends were cut back, 0 bases at V and 4 bases at J, with 9 bases in the middle. CDR3 sequence: CASSYSLRGETQYF. DNA of the CDR3: TGTGCCAGCAGTTACTCACTCAGGGGAGAGACCCAGTACTTC.

The chain couples TRBV28 to TRBJ2-5, with 8 positions matching TRBD1. Germline CDR1 MDHEN, CDR2 SYDVKM. The CDR3 totals 14 residues. V dropped 4 bases and J dropped 4; count of bases not matched to a gene: 5. For the CDR3, the DNA is TGTGCCAGCAGTTCGGGACAGGCGGTAGAGACCCAGTACTTC. It specifies CASSSGQAVETQYF.